A selection of T cell receptor beta chains follows, all from one sample in a study of blood T cell repertoires in COVID-19. Repertoires were generated with immunoSEQ multiplex PCR, while TCRdb's copy carries only in-frame clones and drops some. This sample yields 300,000 to 450,000 clones, of which 85% are seen a single time; 3.6% belongs to the top ten. The sample taken for sequencing was peripheral blood. These receptor sequences come from a young woman with acute or convalescent COVID-19. Both conserved end residues are part of each CDR3. Fields, in order: CDR3 DNA, CDR3 protein, J gene, D gene, clone size, V gene. A D gene is named only where the DNA matches it firmly. The size field is filled for only some rows; it gives once, few, many or a size class.

TGCAGCGTTGAAGATCAGGCGAATGCCCCCTACGAGCAGTACTTC | CSVEDQANAPYEQYF | TRBJ2-7 | NA | NA | TRBV29-1
TGTGCCAGCAGCTCCCCAGGGTCAGCTAGTGAAAAACTGTTTTTT | CASSSPGSASEKLFF | TRBJ1-4 | NA | NA | TRBV5-4
TGTGCCTGGAGTGTATTGGAACAGGCCGAGCAGTACTTC | CAWSVLEQAEQYF | TRBJ2-7 | NA | NA | TRBV30
TGTGCCAGCAGCCGGGCTTCGAAGACAGGGAGCACAGATACGCAGTATTTT | CASSRASKTGSTDTQYF | TRBJ2-3 | TRBD1 | once | TRBV7-9
TGTGCCAGCAGGATAAGAGAGAACACTGAAGCTTTCTTT | CASRIRENTEAFF | TRBJ1-1 | NA | few | TRBV6-5
TGTGCCATCAGTGCCAGGGGAGATGGCTACACCTTC | CAISARGDGYTF | TRBJ1-2 | NA | NA | TRBV10-3
TGTGCCAGCAGCTGGGACAGGGGTACGAATACGCAGTATTTT | CASSWDRGTNTQYF | TRBJ2-3 | TRBD1 | few | TRBV5-6
TGTGCCAGCAGCCAAGTCTCCGCGGGAGGTTCTGGAAACACCATATATTTT | CASSQVSAGGSGNTIYF | TRBJ1-3 | NA | few | TRBV4-2
TGTGCCAGTAGTATGGGGGGGGGTAGGAATTCACCCCTCCACTTT | CASSMGGGRNSPLHF | TRBJ1-6 | NA | NA | TRBV19
TGTGCCAGCAGCCGGACAGGGGGCGTCATGGCTAATGAAAAACTGTTTTTT | CASSRTGGVMANEKLFF | TRBJ1-4 | TRBD1 | NA | TRBV7-9
TGTGCCAGCAGTGAAGTGGGCACGGGCAATCAGCCCCAGCATTTT | CASSEVGTGNQPQHF | TRBJ1-5 | NA | NA | TRBV28
TGTGCCAGCAGTTACTACGCCAGGGCAGATACGCAGTATTTT | CASSYYARADTQYF | TRBJ2-3 | NA | NA | TRBV6-5
TGTGCAGCCGGGACAGACACAGATACGCAGTATTTT | CAAGTDTDTQYF | TRBJ2-3 | TRBD1 | NA | TRBV24-1
TGTGCCAGTTCAATGATAGCGGGAGATGGCACCGGGGAGCTGTTTTTT | CASSMIAGDGTGELFF | TRBJ2-2 | TRBD2 | once | TRBV19
TGCAGCGTCGTCCAGGGGGCGGGTGGCTACACCTTC | CSVVQGAGGYTF | TRBJ1-2 | TRBD1 | NA | TRBV29-1
TGTGCCAGCCGTCCTAGGGGTCTCACTGGAAACACCATATATTTT | CASRPRGLTGNTIYF | TRBJ1-3 | NA | NA | TRBV6-1
TGTGCCAGTAGTATCGGCCAGGGGTATTACGGGGAGCTGTTTTTT | CASSIGQGYYGELFF | TRBJ2-2 | NA | NA | TRBV19
TGTGCCATCAGTGGGACAGGGGATGGCACTGAAGCTTTCTTT | CAISGTGDGTEAFF | TRBJ1-1 | TRBD1 | NA | TRBV10-3
TGTGCCAGTTCGGGGACTCGGCGGGAGGTAACCTACGAGCAGTACTTC | CASSGTRREVTYEQYF | TRBJ2-7 | TRBD2 | once | TRBV28
TGTGCCAGCAGCCAAGGGACAGAGAATTCACCCCTCCACTTT | CASSQGTENSPLHF | TRBJ1-6 | NA | NA | TRBV3-1/TRBV3-2
TGTGCCAGCAGCTTTAGCGGACAAGAGACCCAGTACTTC | CASSFSGQETQYF | TRBJ2-5 | NA | NA | TRBV5-4
TGTGCCAGCAGCTCCCCGTGGGCGGGAGGGCCCCACAATGAGCAGTTCTTC | CASSSPWAGGPHNEQFF | TRBJ2-1 | TRBD2 | NA | TRBV5-4
TGCGCCAGCAGCCAAGAACAGGTCCGGGAAAAACTGTTTTTT | CASSQEQVREKLFF | TRBJ1-4 | NA | NA | TRBV4-1
TGCAGCGTTGAAAGGATGGGACAGGAATCCGGCGAGCAGTACTTC | CSVERMGQESGEQYF | TRBJ2-7 | TRBD1 | NA | TRBV29-1
TGTGCCAGCAGCTTCTCTAGCGAGCAGTACTTC | CASSFSSEQYF | TRBJ2-7 | NA | NA | TRBV11-2
TGTGCCAGCATTGACAGGGGGCCGGAGACCCAGTACTTC | CASIDRGPETQYF | TRBJ2-5 | TRBD1 | NA | TRBV27
TGTGCCAGCAGCCTAGTGGGGGCGGAATATGGCTACACCTTC | CASSLVGAEYGYTF | TRBJ1-2 | NA | NA | TRBV7-8
TGTGCCAGCAGCCCATATTTGGGGTACCGGGACAGATCCTACGAGCAGTACTTC | CASSPYLGYRDRSYEQYF | TRBJ2-7 | TRBD1 | NA | TRBV9
TGTGCCAGCAGTCCTAGCGGGGCGACGAATGAGCAGTTCTTC | CASSPSGATNEQFF | TRBJ2-1 | TRBD2 | NA | TRBV7-3
TGCAGTGCTAGTCCTGGGCGGGGGACTGAAGCTTTCTTT | CSASPGRGTEAFF | TRBJ1-1 | NA | once | TRBV20-1
TGTGCCAGCAGTTTATCCGGACTAGCGGGCAGAGAACCCCTCACAGATACGCAGTATTTT | CASSLSGLAGREPLTDTQYF | TRBJ2-3 | TRBD2 | NA | TRBV28
TGTGCCAGCAGTTCGAATGAAAAACTGTTTTTT | CASSSNEKLFF | TRBJ1-4 | NA | few | TRBV12-3/TRBV12-4
TGTGCCAGCAGTGAAAATTCAGGTTACTCCTACGAGCAGTACTTC | CASSENSGYSYEQYF | TRBJ2-7 | NA | once | TRBV6-1
TGTGCCAGCAGCCCTGGGGCGGACTATGGCTACACCTTC | CASSPGADYGYTF | TRBJ1-2 | NA | few | TRBV7-8
TGTGCCAGCAGCGGATCGGACTGGACTACCAACGCGTTGAATACGCAGTATTTT | CASSGSDWTTNALNTQYF | TRBJ2-3 | NA | NA | TRBV21-1
TGTGCCAGCAGTTTATTTTCCGGACAGGGTGCGACTGAAGCTTTCTTT | CASSLFSGQGATEAFF | TRBJ1-1 | TRBD1 | NA | TRBV27
TGTGCCAGCTCACCAGGACAGGACATAGCCAAAAACATTCAGTACTTC | CASSPGQDIAKNIQYF | TRBJ2-4 | TRBD1 | NA | TRBV18
TGTGCCAGCAGCCGGGGGGACTACGAGCAGTACTTC | CASSRGDYEQYF | TRBJ2-7 | TRBD2 | NA | TRBV7-9
TGTGCCAGCAGTTCGATGACTGATCAGCCCCAGCATTTT | CASSSMTDQPQHF | TRBJ1-5 | NA | NA | TRBV6-5
TGTGCCAGCAGCCCGTACCTTAAGCTAGCGGGAGAGGATACGCAGTATTTT | CASSPYLKLAGEDTQYF | TRBJ2-3 | TRBD2 | NA | TRBV4-2
TGCGCCAGCGCCAGCGGGACAGGGCCCGAAAAACTGTTTTTT | CASASGTGPEKLFF | TRBJ1-4 | TRBD1 | NA | TRBV10-1
TGCGCCAGCAGCGACGATCAGGGACAGGGAGGCTATGGCTACACCTTC | CASSDDQGQGGYGYTF | TRBJ1-2 | TRBD1 | NA | TRBV5-1
TGTGCCACCCAGGGGGGCGACCAAGAGACCCAGTACTTC | CATQGGDQETQYF | TRBJ2-5 | NA | NA | TRBV28
TGTGCCAGCAGCTCCGGGGAGGCCGAGCAGTACTTC | CASSSGEAEQYF | TRBJ2-7 | NA | once | TRBV7-9